The T cell receptor (beta chain) under discussion was sequenced for a study of T cell repertoires in cytomegalovirus infection (dated by TCRdb to about 2019). Describing the broader study: Alongside well-studied HLA-B-restricted epitopes, the peptide stimulations were aimed at recently identified HLA-C-restricted CMV epitopes, whose presentation resists viral immunomodulation. Because public TCR beta signatures pointed to carriage of CMV infection together with the matching HLA type, the HLA type of each donor mattered for the analysis. Points the paper makes about the study in general: In the ex vivo response, HLA-C-restricted CMV-specific TCR beta clonotypes were dominant, and in two of eight donors the single most frequent clonotype came from this HLA-C-restricted group. Cumulative frequency of public TCR beta family members discriminated carriers of CMV infection plus the relevant HLA type in this cohort and an independent roughly 340-donor cohort.

The sample's treatment or condition label, decoded: in vitro stimulation with specific CMV peptide epitopes to enrich CMV-specific T cells. As encoded in the germline V gene, CDR1 is SNHLY while CDR2 is FYNNEI. From its cysteine to its valine, the CDR3 spans 12 amino acids. The read is trimmed to its CDR3 DNA, 36 bases read in frame from base 1. V and J are truncated by 10 bases and 9 bases respectively, leaving an intervening sequence of 19 bases. The sequencer listed for this sample is Illumina HiSeq 1500. Using fastp trimming at Q25 and MiXCR clonotype assembly, TCRdb reanalyzed the public sequencing data and kept in-frame beta chains. Records with the same CDR3 protein are collapsed into one entry carrying the most frequent genes and DNA. Within this sample are hundreds of thousands of distinct CDR3 sequences, with 30% to 40% of them counted one time only. The ten largest clones add up to roughly a sixth of the sample.

Notes on this clonotype: Which antigen it targets is not known. Per-base qualities were not stored, and no clone one base away is much larger.

In this chain, TRBV2 is recombined with TRBJ2-7; the D segment could be TRBD2, given 7 matching bases. This specimen consisted of cultured PBMCs, obtained from culture after CMV antigen stimulation. The sequence derives from a human donor in good health (CMV status not recorded). Some clones in this sample may be carry-over from other donors' samples. CDR3 loop: CATSRGGEGQYV. The sequenced DNA is TGTGCCACTTCAAGGGGGGGAGAAGGGCAGTACGTC.